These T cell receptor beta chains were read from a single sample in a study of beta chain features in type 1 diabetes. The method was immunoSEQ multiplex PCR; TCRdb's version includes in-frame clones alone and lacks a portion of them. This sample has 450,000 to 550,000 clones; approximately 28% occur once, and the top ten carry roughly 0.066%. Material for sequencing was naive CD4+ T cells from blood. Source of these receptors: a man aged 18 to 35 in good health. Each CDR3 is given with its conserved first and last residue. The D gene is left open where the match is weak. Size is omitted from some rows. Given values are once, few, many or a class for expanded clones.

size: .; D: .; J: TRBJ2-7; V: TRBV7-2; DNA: TGTGCCAGCAGCTTAGATCACTACGAGCAGTACTTC; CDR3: CASSLDHYEQYF
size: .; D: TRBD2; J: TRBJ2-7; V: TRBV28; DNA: TGTGCCAGCCACAGGAGCGGGAGCTTTGACGAGCAGTACTTC; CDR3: CASHRSGSFDEQYF
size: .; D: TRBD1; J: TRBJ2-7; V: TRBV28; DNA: TGTGCCATCAAGGGACAGGGGTCCTACGAGCAGTACTTC; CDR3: CAIKGQGSYEQYF
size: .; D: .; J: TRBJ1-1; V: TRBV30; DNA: TGTGCCTGGAGGAGGATAAACACTGAAGCTTTCTTT; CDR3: CAWRRINTEAFF
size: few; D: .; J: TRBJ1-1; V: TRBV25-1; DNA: TGTGCCAGCAGTGGGTACAGCTACACTGAAGCTTTCTTT; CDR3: CASSGYSYTEAFF
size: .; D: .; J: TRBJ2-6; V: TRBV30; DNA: TGTGCCTGGAGTGTAGGACTCTCTGGGGCCAACGTCCTGACTTTC; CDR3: CAWSVGLSGANVLTF
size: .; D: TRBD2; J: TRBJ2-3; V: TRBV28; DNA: TGTGCCAGCAAGACTAGCGGCACAGATACGCAGTATTTT; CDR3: CASKTSGTDTQYF
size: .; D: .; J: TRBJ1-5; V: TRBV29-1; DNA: TGCAGCGTTGGGGACCGAAATCAGCCCCAGCATTTT; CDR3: CSVGDRNQPQHF
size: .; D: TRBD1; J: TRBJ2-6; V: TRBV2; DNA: TGTGCCAGCGGTCGGGACAGAGCCTCTGGGGCCAACGTCCTGACTTTC; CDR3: CASGRDRASGANVLTF
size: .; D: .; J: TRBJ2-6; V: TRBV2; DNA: TGTGCCACCGAATCGGACTCTGGGGCCAACGTCCTGACTTTC; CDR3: CATESDSGANVLTF
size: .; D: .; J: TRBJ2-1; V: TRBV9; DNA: TGTGCCAGCAGCGAGAAGGAAGCGACCTCCCGTGAGCAGTTCTTC; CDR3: CASSEKEATSREQFF
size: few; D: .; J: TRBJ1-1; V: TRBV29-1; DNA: TGCAGCGTTAAAGGACTTATGAACACTGAAGCTTTCTTT; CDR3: CSVKGLMNTEAFF
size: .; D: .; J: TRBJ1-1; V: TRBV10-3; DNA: TGTGCCATCAGTGAGTCCGCGGGGATCACTGAAGCTTTCTTT; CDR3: CAISESAGITEAFF
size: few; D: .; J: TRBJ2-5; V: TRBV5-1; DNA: TGCGCCAGCAGCTTAACGCTGTGGGAGACCCAGTACTTC; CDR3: CASSLTLWETQYF
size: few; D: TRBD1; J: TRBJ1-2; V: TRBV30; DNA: TGTGCCTGGAGTCTGGACAGGGGTTACTATGGCTACACCTTC; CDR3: CAWSLDRGYYGYTF
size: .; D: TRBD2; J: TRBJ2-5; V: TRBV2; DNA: TGTGCCAGTGAGCGGGAGCGCCAAGAGACCCAGTACTTC; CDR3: CASERERQETQYF
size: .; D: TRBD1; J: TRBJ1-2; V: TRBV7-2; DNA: TGTGCCAGCAGCTTGGACAGGGAGTATGGCTACACCTTC; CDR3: CASSLDREYGYTF
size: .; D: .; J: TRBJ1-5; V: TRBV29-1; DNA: TGCAGCGTTACGGGGCCCACTGGGCCCCAGCATTTT; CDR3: CSVTGPTGPQHF
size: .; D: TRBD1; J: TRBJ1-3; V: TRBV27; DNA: TGTGCCAGCAGTTTAGACAGGGCTGCTGGAAACACCATATATTTT; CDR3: CASSLDRAAGNTIYF
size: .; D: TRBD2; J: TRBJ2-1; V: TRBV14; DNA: TGTGCCAGCAGCCAAGAAACCCCGTCCCGACTAGCGGGGGACAATGAGCAGTTCTTC; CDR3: CASSQETPSRLAGDNEQFF